These 20 T cell receptor beta chains were sequenced from one sample in a study of T cell repertoires in cytomegalovirus infection. TCRdb used MiXCR to reprocess the reads, holding one entry per CDR3 protein. The sample has fewer than 200,000 distinct CDR3 sequences, around 15% seen once; the top ten hold 20% to 30%. Sequencing was done on a sample of PBMCs. The receptors were sampled from a human donor in good health (CMV status not recorded). Some clones in this sample may be carry-over from other donors' samples.

J is TRBJ1-1 and V is TRBV14; D not resolved. V was pared by 4 bases and J by 4 bases, with 16 bases between. Germline CDR1 reads SGHDN; CDR2 reads FVKESK. The CDR3 sequence is 15 residues long. In DNA form, the CDR3 reads TGTGCCAGCAGCCCTAGGACGTGGTATGGCACTGAAGCTTTCTTT. It yields the protein CASSPRTWYGTEAFF.

V usage is TRBV5-6 and J usage is TRBJ1-1, with a possible D match to TRBD1 (5 bases). Trimming took off 4 bases at V and 7 bases at J, with 17 bases between the two ends. Germline V lookup: CDR1 SGHDT, CDR2 YYEEEE. The CDR3 is 14 residues long. CDR3 in amino acids: CASSAVGGEVEAFF. CDR3 nucleotides: TGTGCCAGCAGCGCCGTTGGGGGAGAGGTTGAAGCTTTCTTT.

In this sample, this clonotype turned up a few times. The chain uses TRBV29-1 and TRBJ2-1; TRBD2 matches 7 bases. The V gene's germline CDR1 is SQVTM and CDR2 ANQGSEA. V was clipped by 3 bases and J by 8 bases; unmatched bases: 1. This CDR3 spans 11 amino acids. The CDR3 is CSVEGGDEQFF. CDR3 nucleotide sequence: TGCAGCGTTGAGGGAGGGGATGAGCAGTTCTTC.

The chain carries TRBV10-3 and TRBJ2-2, with D possibly being TRBD1 or TRBD2 (6 bases each). This CDR3 contains 14 residues. Deletions cut 9 bases from V and 2 bases from J, with 13 bases between. Looked up from germline, CDR1 is ENHRY and CDR2 is SYGVKD. The CDR3 DNA reads as TGTGCCATGACGGGGGCACCCAACACCGGGGAGCTGTTTTTT. As protein: CAMTGAPNTGELFF.

This chain joins TRBV7-9 and TRBJ2-7, with unresolved D. The V end lost 5 bases, the J end lost 0 bases, and 8 bases lay between the germline ends. This CDR3 has 13 residues. Germline CDR1 reads SEHNR; CDR2 reads FQNEAQ (reference sequence). The CDR3 DNA reads as TGTGCCAGCAGCCCCCGGGTCTCCTACGAGCAGTACTTC. It is translated as CASSPRVSYEQYF.

This clonotype turned up a few times. The chain joins TRBV6-1 to TRBJ2-1, with D unclear. V was trimmed by 6 bases and J by 2 bases, leaving 14 bases between them. This CDR3 is built from 15 residues. Germline CDR1 and CDR2: MNHNS and SASEGT. CDR3 in DNA: TGTGCCAGCAGCCCGCTTACGGTCCCCTACAATGAGCAGTTCTTC. As protein: CASSPLTVPYNEQFF.

There are a few counts of this clonotype. The chain is built from TRBV19 and TRBJ2-7; 7 bases match TRBD1. Germline V gene lookup returns CDR1 LNHDA and CDR2 SQIVND (reference sequence). J gave up 2 bases and V 5 bases, and 3 bases lay outside the gene matches. The length of the CDR3 is 13 residues. DNA for the CDR3: TGTGCCAGTAGTCTACAGGGGACCTACGAGCAGTACTTC. This translates into CASSLQGTYEQYF.

J is TRBJ2-3 and V is TRBV7-2; 11 bases agree with TRBD2. V gave up 1 base and J gave up 6 bases; unmatched junction bases: 0. Germline V gene data show CDR1 as SGHTA and CDR2 as FQGNSA. The CDR3 has 14 amino acids. The chain's CDR3 is CASSLVAGGDTQYF. The CDR3 DNA reads TGTGCCAGCAGCTTAGTAGCGGGGGGGGATACGCAGTATTTT. Full variable domain (missing parts from reference TRBV7-2 and TRBJ2-3): GAGVSQSPSNKVTEKGKDVELRCDPISGHTALYWYRQSLGQGLEFLIYFQGNSAPDKSGLPSDRFSAERTGGSVSTLTIQRTQQEDSAVYLCASSLVAGGDTQYFGPGTRLTVL.

V gene TRBV9 combines with J gene TRBJ2-4; TRBD2 agrees at 10 bases. V lost 4 bases to trimming and J lost 5 bases; unmatched junction nucleotides: 3. This CDR3 has 14 residues. The germline V gene encodes CDR1 SGDLS and CDR2 YYNGEE. The CDR3 nucleotides are TGTGCCAGCAGCTCGGGACTAGCGCAAAACATTCAGTACTTC. Translated: CASSSGLAQNIQYF. The full variable domain, its missing parts supplied by reference TRBV9 and TRBJ2-4, is DSGVTQTPKHLITATGQRVTLRCSPRSGDLSVYWYQQSLDQGLQFLIQYYNGEERAKGNILERFSAQQFPDLHSELNLSSLELGDSALYFCASSSGLAQNIQYFGAGTRLSVL.

This chain uses TRBV5-1 with TRBJ2-1; 8 positions match TRBD1. CDR3 length equals 13 residues. Germline V gene data show CDR1 as SGHRS and CDR2 as YFSETQ. With V trimmed by 2 bases and J by 14 bases, 9 bases remained unmatched. Here the CDR3 DNA reads TGCGCCAGCAGCTTTTCCCCGGGACAGGTTGAGTTCTTC. It translates to CASSFSPGQVEFF.

The sample holds many counts of this clonotype. The J gene is TRBJ1-6, the V gene TRBV28; the D gene is possibly TRBD1 (5 bases). The CDR3 consists of 12 residues. The germline V gene has CDR1 MDHEN and CDR2 SYDVKM. The V gene lost 2 bases and the J gene lost 11 bases, with 7 bases spanning the gap. CDR3 coding DNA: TGTGCCAGCAGTTTAAGACAGCCACCCCTCCACTTT. Its translation: CASSLRQPPLHF. Combining the CDR3 with reference TRBV28 and TRBJ1-6 gives the whole variable domain DVKVTQSSRYLVKRTGEKVFLECVQDMDHENMFWYRQDPGLGLRLIYFSYDVKMKEKGDIPEGYSVSREKKERFSLILESASTNQTSMYLCASSLRQPPLHFGNGTRLTVT.

This sequence joins TRBV19 and TRBJ2-1; D is perhaps TRBD2 (6 bases). The CDR3 contains 14 residues. The V gene lost 3 bases and the J gene lost 5 bases, with 11 bases spanning the gap. Germline V gene sequence: CDR1 LNHDA, CDR2 SQIVND (reference sequence). CDR3 bases: TGTGCCAGTAGTATCCTCGGGACTCACAATGAGCAGTTCTTC. This translates into CASSILGTHNEQFF.

This clonotype was counted a few times. The chain carries TRBV5-1 and TRBJ2-6; either TRBD1 or TRBD2 may supply D (6 bases each). V dropped 0 bases and J dropped 8 bases, with 9 bases sitting between them. Germline CDR1 SGHRS, CDR2 YFSETQ. The CDR3 contains 14 residues. CDR3 in DNA: TGCGCCAGCAGCTTGGCCGGGGGCCCCAACGTCCTGACTTTC. Translated, it gives CASSLAGGPNVLTF.

The chain carries TRBV5-1 and TRBJ2-2; D is ambiguous. The germline V gene has CDR1 SGHRS and CDR2 YFSETQ. This CDR3 is 14 amino acids long. V shed 0 bases and J shed 0 bases, with 3 bases lying between them. CDR3 DNA: TGCGCCAGCAGCTTGGATGCGAACACCGGGGAGCTGTTTTTT. As protein: CASSLDANTGELFF.

This clonotype was found a few times. This rearrangement joins TRBV2 to TRBJ2-7; the D gene is possibly TRBD2 (7 bases). The length of the CDR3 is 12 residues. Looked up from germline, CDR1 is SNHLY and CDR2 is FYNNEI. V was pared by 8 bases and J by 5 bases, with 13 bases between. The chain's CDR3 is CASLRGAHEQYF. The CDR3 DNA follows: TGTGCCAGCCTCCGGGGGGCCCACGAGCAGTACTTC.

This clonotype was observed at least ten times. The V call is TRBV7-8, the J call TRBJ1-5; maybe TRBD1 (6 bases). The V and J ends lost 5 bases and 0 bases respectively, with 14 bases between them. CDR1 is SGHVS, CDR2 FQNEAQ, per germline. The CDR3 sequence is 16 residues long. The CDR3 coding sequence is TGTGCCAGCAGCCCCCGACAGGTCCATAGCAATCAGCCCCAGCATTTT. This encodes CASSPRQVHSNQPQHF.

V usage is TRBV28 and J usage is TRBJ2-3; a weak D match, TRBD2 (6 bases). Germline V gene lookup returns CDR1 MDHEN and CDR2 SYDVKM. This CDR3 is 13 amino acids long. The germline V and J ends were trimmed by 6 bases and 3 bases, with 10 bases remaining between them. CDR3: CASRPRGTDTQYF. Here the CDR3 DNA reads TGTGCCAGCAGACCCCGGGGGACAGATACGCAGTATTTT.

The rearrangement links TRBV11-2 to TRBJ1-2; no clear D gene. The germline gives CDR1 SGHAT, CDR2 FQNNGV. This CDR3 is built from 15 residues. Deletions cut 4 bases from V and 3 bases from J, with 15 bases between. The chain's CDR3 is CASSSLRPQDYGYTF. The DNA of the CDR3 is TGTGCCAGCAGCTCATTACGACCGCAGGACTATGGCTACACCTTC.

The chain links TRBV6-5 to TRBJ1-1; TRBD1 might be the D (5 bases). V was cut by 4 bases and J by 1 base, with 10 bases left in between. The germline gives CDR1 MNHEY, CDR2 SVGAGI. The CDR3 sequence is 14 residues long. Here the CDR3 reads CASSWGVGNTEAFF. The CDR3 DNA sequence: TGTGCCAGCAGTTGGGGGGTAGGGAACACTGAAGCTTTCTTT.

This clonotype has a handful of counts. This chain uses TRBV7-3 with TRBJ1-1, with a possible D match to TRBD1 (5 bases). This CDR3 has 16 residues. V dropped 2 bases and J dropped 0 bases, with 13 bases sitting between them. Germline V gives CDR1 SGHTA, CDR2 FQGTGA. The CDR3 nucleotides are TGTGCCAGCAGCTTACAGGCGGGGGTTATGAACACTGAAGCTTTCTTT. Amino acid sequence: CASSLQAGVMNTEAFF.